These 10 T cell receptor beta chains came from one sample sequenced in a study of a mutant IDH1 vaccine in newly diagnosed glioma. The repertoire was sequenced with immunoSEQ multiplex PCR; TCRdb's copy has only in-frame clones and lacks some. The sample has roughly 69,000 clones, about 87% seen once. For these receptors, no antigen is known. Time point here: week 35, safety follow-up. Vaccinated patients received 300 ug of mutant IDH1 20-mer peptide per dose, with topical imiquimod. Specimen: PBMCs, collected from a glioma patient whose treatment included an IDH1 peptide vaccine. These receptors were collected from a man aged 25 to 45 with glioma.

V usage is TRBV2 and J usage is TRBJ1-1; possible D gene TRBD1, 5 bases. V lost 2 bases and J 5 bases, leaving 12 bases between the germline ends. The CDR3 totals 14 residues. Per germline, CDR1 SNHLY and CDR2 FYNNEI. The CDR3 DNA is TGTGCCAGCAGTGAACAGGGAGGCGGAACTGAAGCTTTCTTT. Residues: CASSEQGGGTEAFF. Full variable domain (remainder filled in from reference TRBV2 and TRBJ1-1): EPEVTQTPSHQVTQMGQEVILRCVPISNHLYFYWYRQILGQKVEFLVSFYNNEISEKSEIFDDQFSVERPDGSNFTLKIRSTKLEDSAMYFCASSEQGGGTEAFFGQGTRLTVV.

The chain couples TRBV7-9 to TRBJ2-1, with 9 bases that match TRBD2. This CDR3 region has 14 residues. J was trimmed by 10 bases and V by 10 bases; bases with no gene match: 14. Germline CDR1 and CDR2: SEHNR and FQNEAQ (reference sequence). The CDR3 sequence: CAIQAPAGGEEQFF. The CDR3 bases are TGTGCCATCCAGGCCCCAGCGGGGGGTGAGGAGCAGTTCTTC.

CDR3 coding DNA: TGCGCCAGCAGCTTGAGCGGCTCTGGAAACACCATATATTTT. Its translation: CASSLSGSGNTIYF. The chain recombines TRBV5-1 with TRBJ1-3; D is unclear. Trimming cost V 1 base and J 0 bases, with 5 bases left between them. The CDR3 contains 14 residues. Per the germline V gene, CDR1 is SGHRS and CDR2 is YFSETQ.

This sequence joins TRBV4-3 and TRBJ2-5; possible D gene TRBD2, 6 bases. The CDR3 totals 19 residues. Trimming pared 3 bases from V and 3 bases from J, leaving 26 bases between. Germline CDR1 reads LGHNA; CDR2 reads YSLEER. The CDR3 region has the DNA TGCGCCAGCAGCCAGAGGACCGCTTTCAAGGGCTGGAGGGAAGAGACCCAGTACTTC. This sequence encodes CASSQRTAFKGWREETQYF.

The J gene is TRBJ2-2, the V gene TRBV19, with 7 positions matching TRBD2. The CDR3 is 14 residues long. Germline assignment: CDR1 LNHDA and CDR2 SQIVND (reference sequence). J gave up 0 bases and V 6 bases, and 1 base lay outside the gene matches. The CDR3 DNA follows: TGTGCCAGTAGCGGGACTACGAACACCGGGGAGCTGTTTTTT. Encoded protein: CASSGTTNTGELFF.

This chain links TRBV19 with TRBJ2-7, with D perhaps TRBD2 (5 bases). Trimming took 6 bases from V and 3 from J, leaving 12 bases between them. The CDR3 is 13 amino acids. Germline V lookup: CDR1 LNHDA, CDR2 SQIVND (reference sequence). CDR3 protein: CASSGRAVYEQYF. CDR3 DNA: TGTGCCAGTAGCGGGCGGGCCGTCTACGAGCAGTACTTC.

V is TRBV7-2 and J is TRBJ2-2, with a possible D match to TRBD2 (6 bases). V was clipped by 5 bases and J by 2 bases, with 18 bases between them. The germline V gene encodes CDR1 SGHTA and CDR2 FQGNSA. The CDR3 is 17 amino acids. For the CDR3, the DNA is TGTGCCAGCAGCCTTAACCGGGGGTCGGCCAACACCGGGGAGCTGTTTTTT. Its protein product is CASSLNRGSANTGELFF.

V is TRBV10-3 and J is TRBJ1-1, with 7 bases matching TRBD1. The CDR3 contains 14 residues. In germline, CDR1 is ENHRY, CDR2 SYGVKD. Germline trimming cut 4 bases from V and 1 base from J; bases unmatched to any gene: 3. CDR3 region: CAISGTGANTEAFF. CDR3 in DNA: TGTGCCATCAGTGGGACAGGTGCGAACACTGAAGCTTTCTTT.

The gene calls are TRBV30 and TRBJ1-5; a possible D gene is TRBD1 (5 bases). Germline V gives CDR1 GTSNPN, CDR2 SVGIG (reference sequence). The CDR3 spans 14 residues. Trimming shortened V by 1 base and J by 11 bases, and 18 bases separated the two germline ends. The DNA for the CDR3 is TGTGCCTGGAGTGAGTTGGTAGACAGCCCAGCCCAGCATTTT. Residues: CAWSELVDSPAQHF.

The chain is built from TRBV11-2 and TRBJ1-2, with TRBD1 as a possible D gene (6 bases). The CDR3 is 18 residues long. CDR1 is SGHAT, CDR2 FQNNGV, per germline. Deletions cut 0 bases from V and 4 bases from J, with 21 bases between. The DNA of the CDR3 is TGTGCCAGCAGCTTAGATGTCTACCCCGGAGGGGGTTCCTATGGCTACACCTTC. This translates into CASSLDVYPGGGSYGYTF.